Presented here are 15 T cell receptor beta chains from one specimen sequenced in a study of beta chain features in type 1 diabetes. Antigen specificity for these receptors is unknown. Since all of the isolated RNA was reverse transcribed, expressed TCRB transcripts were what got sequenced. Some clones are missing from TCRdb's copy, which holds only in-frame ones; the method was immunoSEQ multiplex PCR. In the table there are fewer than 450,000 clones, roughly 14% of which are singletons. Study-level results: Shortening of TCRB CDR3s, moderate but significant, appeared in all four CD4+ subsets of Type 1 diabetes patients.

Sequenced material: naive CD4+ T cells from blood. The receptors come from a woman between 18 and 30 years old with type 1 diabetes.

This sequence joins TRBV18 and TRBJ1-1; D unresolved. Germline CDR1 and CDR2: KGHSH and LQKENI. CDR3 size: 13 residues. Trimming left V 4 bases short and J 1 base short, with 7 bases between. CDR3 nucleotide sequence: TGTGCCAGCTCACGGGCAGGGAACACTGAAGCTTTCTTT. Its translation: CASSRAGNTEAFF. Using reference TRBV18 and TRBJ1-1 for the parts outside the CDR3, the full variable domain is NAGVMQNPRHLVRRRGQEARLRCSPMKGHSHVYWYRQLPEEGLKFMVYLQKENIIDESGMPKERFSAEFPKEGPSILRIQQVVRGDSAAYFCASSRAGNTEAFFGQGTRLTVV.

A few counts support this clone. The chain combines TRBV4-2 with TRBJ2-1; 7 positions match TRBD2. The CDR3 spans 15 residues. Germline V gene lookup returns CDR1 LGHNA and CDR2 YNFKEQ. V shed 1 base and J 3 bases; nucleotides not matched to a gene: 3. This chain's CDR3 is CASSQASGLYNEQFF. The CDR3 nucleotides are TGTGCCAGCAGCCAAGCTAGCGGCCTCTACAATGAGCAGTTCTTC.

In this sample, this clone turned up a few times. V is TRBV30 and J is TRBJ2-7, with 7 bases aligning to TRBD1. The trim removed 1 base at V and 3 bases at J, leaving 6 bases unmatched. The CDR3 extends over 14 amino acids. The germline V gene has CDR1 GTSNPN and CDR2 SVGIG (reference sequence). The CDR3, as DNA: TGTGCCTGGAGTGGAGGGACAGACTACTACGAGCAGTACTTC. This gives the protein CAWSGGTDYYEQYF.

The chain couples TRBV5-1 to TRBJ2-1; 8 bases align to TRBD2. V shed 0 bases and J 9 bases; nucleotides not matched to a gene: 5. Germline V gene data show CDR1 as SGHRS and CDR2 as YFSETQ. The CDR3 has 14 residues. Written as DNA, the CDR3 is TGCGCCAGCAGCTTGGATAGCGGGATCGGTGAGCAGTTCTTC. This encodes CASSLDSGIGEQFF. The full variable domain, completed using reference TRBV5-1 and TRBJ2-1, is KAGVTQTPRYLIKTRGQQVTLSCSPISGHRSVSWYQQTPGQGLQFLFEYFSETQRNKGNFPGRFSGRQFSNSRSEMNVSTLELGDSALYLCASSLDSGIGEQFFGPGTRLTVL.

This clone came up a few times. The rearrangement joins TRBV6-1 to TRBJ1-2, with 7 bases aligning to TRBD1. The CDR3 loop spans 13 amino acids. Trimming took 6 bases from V and 4 from J; bases not matched to a gene: 5. From germline, CDR1 is MNHNS and CDR2 SASEGT. The DNA of the CDR3 is TGTGCCAGCAGAAAACAGGGGAGCTATGGCTACACCTTC. As protein: CASRKQGSYGYTF.

This clone was seen only a few times. In DNA, the CDR3 is TGTGCCAGCTCACCAGGGGCAGGGTTACTGACTGAAGCTTTCTTT. Protein: CASSPGAGLLTEAFF. The chain uses TRBV18 and TRBJ1-1; D may be TRBD1 (5 bases). The V gene's germline CDR1 is KGHSH and CDR2 LQKENI. With 2 bases removed from V and 5 bases from J, the gap between germline ends came to 15 bases. The CDR3 is 15 residues long.

The V call is TRBV5-1, the J call TRBJ2-7; 10 positions agree with TRBD2. CDR3 size: 15 residues. With 2 bases clipped from V and 2 bases from J, the junction kept 4 bases outside the gene matches. Germline V CDR1 and CDR2: SGHRS, YFSETQ. The CDR3 sequence: CASSLTSGTPYEQYV. The DNA of the CDR3 is TGCGCCAGCAGCTTAACTAGCGGGACGCCCTACGAGCAGTACGTC.

V and J are TRBV5-1 and TRBJ2-1; D is unclear. From germline, CDR1 is SGHRS and CDR2 YFSETQ. The CDR3 is made up of 17 amino acids. Trimming took 1 base from V and 0 from J, leaving 14 bases between them. The CDR3 region has the DNA TGCGCCAGCAGCTTGTTCTTTTTGGCCAGCTCCTACAATGAGCAGTTCTTC. Translating it yields CASSLFFLASSYNEQFF.

The chain combines TRBV15 with TRBJ1-4; D is possibly TRBD1 (6 bases). The CDR3 is 13 amino acids. Between the trimmed V and J ends, which lost 8 bases and 7 bases, there was a span of 14 bases. Germline CDR1 is LNHNV and CDR2 is YYDKDF (reference sequence). The DNA of the CDR3 is TGTGCCACCTCTACAGGGCCAATTGAAAAACTGTTTTTT. Amino acids: CATSTGPIEKLFF.

V and J are TRBV6-5 and TRBJ2-3; no firm D call. Per germline, CDR1 MNHEY and CDR2 SVGAGI. Trimming removed 6 bases at V and 5 bases at J, with 9 bases between. The CDR3 sequence is 12 residues long. The CDR3 sequence: CASSTTLDTQYF. Here the CDR3 DNA reads TGTGCCAGCAGCACCACTCTAGATACGCAGTATTTT.

The table lists this clone with a few counts. J is TRBJ1-1 and V is TRBV11-2; 7 nucleotides agree with TRBD1. The CDR3 length is 15 residues. Germline V gene sequence: CDR1 SGHAT, CDR2 FQNNGV. With V trimmed by 5 bases and J by 4 bases, 10 bases remained unmatched. This chain's CDR3 is CASSLGQGGGTEAFF. The CDR3 DNA is TGTGCCAGCAGCCTGGGGCAGGGGGGCGGCACTGAAGCTTTCTTT.

The rearrangement links TRBV18 to TRBJ2-4, with 11 positions matching TRBD1. V gave up 3 bases and J gave up 6 bases; unmatched junction bases: 7. The CDR3 consists of 16 residues. Germline CDR1 is KGHSH and CDR2 is LQKENI. CDR3 amino acids: CASSPGPGQGGNIQYF. CDR3 coding DNA: TGTGCCAGCTCACCCGGACCGGGACAGGGGGGAAACATTCAGTACTTC.

This clone was seen a few times. The genes are TRBV29-1 and TRBJ2-5; 8 nucleotides align to TRBD2. The CDR3 loop spans 13 amino acids. Trimming at V came to 5 bases and at J to 4 bases, leaving 6 bases not matched to a gene. CDR1 is SQVTM and CDR2 is ANQGSEA in the germline V gene. CDR3 protein: CSVRTSYLETQYF. CDR3 nucleotides: TGCAGCGTTCGGACTAGCTATTTAGAGACCCAGTACTTC.

A few counts support this clone. V usage is TRBV18 and J usage is TRBJ2-1; D gene uncertain. V was trimmed by 2 bases and J by 0 bases, leaving 8 bases between them. CDR1 is KGHSH and CDR2 is LQKENI in the germline V gene. The CDR3 runs to 15 residues. CDR3 bases: TGTGCCAGCTCACCAACAGTGAGCTCCTACAATGAGCAGTTCTTC. As protein: CASSPTVSSYNEQFF.

This clone occurred a few times. J is TRBJ2-3 and V is TRBV21-1; the table assigns TRBD2, which was not confirmed against the DNA. TRBV21-1 is a listed pseudogene. This CDR3 is 16 amino acids long. The CDR3 sequence: CASSPGTSGSTDTQYF. The CDR3 region has the DNA TGTGCCAGCAGCCCCGGGACTAGCGGGAGCACAGATACGCAGTATTTT.